This TCR beta chain was captured by sequencing in a study of blood T cells in healthy people across ages. V lost 4 bases, J lost 6 bases, and 7 bases stayed unmatched. Germline V lookup: CDR1 LGHNA, CDR2 YSLEER. This CDR3 spans 14 amino acids. Study-wide findings and caveats: Observed TCR beta diversity showed a strong correlation with the percentage of naive T cells as measured by flow cytometry. Across the age range, TCR beta diversity per million T cells fell in a roughly linear way. Changes seen in expanded clonotypes were possibly confounded by donor CMV status left unknown.

Primed by a sample-barcoded 5' primer and a J-beta primer mix, a second PCR proceeded for roughly 6 to 12 cycles. All cDNA molecules were each tagged by a template-switch adaptor with 12 random nucleotides. From the 5' RACE reads, TCRdb called clonotypes with MiXCR, one entry per CDR3 protein. The sample lists about 1.4 million distinct CDR3 sequences, roughly 59% occurring once. Points on this clonotype: Its antigen remains unidentified.

The V and J genes are TRBV4-3 and TRBJ2-7; the match to TRBD1 covers 9 bases. Material for sequencing was blood. This sequence originates from a man between 18 and 35 years old in good health. Here the CDR3 DNA reads TGCGCCAGCAGCCGATACAGGGGGCGGGTCGAGCAGTACTTC. Its protein product is CASSRYRGRVEQYF.